This entry lists 3 T cell receptor beta chains sequenced from one sample in a study of cytomegalovirus exposure and HLA in healthy donors. In the PCR, 60 Vbeta and 13 Jbeta primers were used. The protocol was immunoSEQ multiplex PCR, while the TCRdb copy is restricted to in-frame clones and leaves out a portion. The sample has approximately 190,000 clones; around four fifths are singletons. Sequenced: PBMCs. The receptors were gathered from a woman in her 50s in good health and CMV-seropositive.

A few counts support this clone. The chain couples TRBV9 to TRBJ1-1; 9 nucleotides match TRBD1. This CDR3 contains 16 residues. CDR1 and CDR2 (germline): SGDLS, YYNGEE. With V trimmed by 4 bases and J by 3 bases, 10 bases remained unmatched. In nucleotides, the CDR3 is TGTGCCAGCAGCCCCTTTTCCGGGACAGGGTACACTGAAGCTTTCTTT. Encoded protein: CASSPFSGTGYTEAFF.

Note on this clone: An end of the junction does not agree with germline; a read error may underlie this. The chain couples TRBV11-2 to TRBJ2-5, with D possibly matching TRBD1 (6 bases). The CDR3 runs to 14 residues. Germline V gene lookup returns CDR1 SGHAT and CDR2 FQNNGV. The CDR3 sequence: CASRVQGLQEAQYF. CDR3 DNA sequence: TGTGCCAGTAGGGTACAGGGCTTACAAGAGGCCCAGTACTTC.

V gene TRBV10-3 combines with J gene TRBJ2-5; D uncertain. Germline loops: CDR1 ENHRY, CDR2 SYGVKD. The ends were cut back, 0 bases at V and 3 bases at J, with 8 bases in the middle. The CDR3 contains 14 residues. The CDR3 bases are TGTGCCATCAGTGAGTCGGGCAAGGAAGAGACCCAGTACTTC. This sequence encodes CAISESGKEETQYF.